The present TCR beta chain was sequenced within a study of blood T cell repertoires in COVID-19 (dated by TCRdb to the early 2020s). At the level of the whole study: Collaborator samples came from the United States, Italy and Spain and covered acute and convalescent phases of COVID-19. The prospective study material was composed of cDNA or gDNA derived from T cells, B-cell-depleted T cells, or PBMCs. Samples were obtained from the ongoing ImmuneRACE study (first 160 participants) and from some 1,300 subjects provided by 6 global collaborators. The repertoires were released in a freely available public database intended as a resource for research on the immune response to SARS-CoV-2. Subjects who had been exposed to COVID-19, were actively infected with it, or had recovered from it provided the deeply sampled blood TCRbeta repertoires that made up the dataset. HLA class I and class II types, where available, came from metadata supplied by the sample provider rather than from assay-based typing. The sample metadata nearly always contained a de-identified subject ID, COVID-19 status, age in years and sex.

The CDR3, cysteine through phenylalanine, is 16 amino acids long. Just CDR3 DNA is preserved here, 48 bases in frame from base 1. According to the germline V gene, CDR1 reads SGHAT and CDR2 reads FQNNGV. V is cut by 1 base and J by 8 bases, and the space between the germline ends is 17 bases. Details on this clone: It lacks a known antigen. Base qualities are not recorded, but no much larger clone differs from it by a single base.

TCRbeta CDR3 regions were amplified from genomic DNA by means of the immunoSEQ Assay, a bias-controlled multiplex PCR. In the original analysis: The number of nucleated cells in each sample was estimated by amplification of reference gene primers within the assay. Sequence reads were collapsed and filtered to measure the absolute abundance of every unique TCRbeta CDR3 rearrangement. For each sample, productive Simpson clonality was calculated as the square root of Simpson's diversity index over productive rearrangements. TCRdb provides this immuneACCESS table in a form limited to in-frame rearrangements. Some clones are lacking; in checked studies, under half of them reflect an unresolved V gene, and why the rest are absent is not known. For V, J and clone size, that table is used; D and trimming come from the DNA. The sample yields approximately 220,000 clones; about 90% were counted once. The ten largest clones represent approximately 16% of the sample.

What the authors observed across the whole study: The quantity of clinical and demographic metadata differed by source and by participant and was supplied without curation.

In the prospective study, participants were about 18 to 90 years old, resided in 24 geographic areas of the United States, and were enrolled through a virtual design. To assign participants to cohorts, the prospective study relied on clinical history that participants themselves reported in a screening survey and a study questionnaire. Exposed participants had been in contact with someone with a PCR-confirmed or clinician-diagnosed COVID-19 case within 2 weeks of study entry. Mobile phlebotomists in the prospective study collected whole blood, serum and a nasopharyngeal or oropharyngeal swab from every participant. Prospective study participants could optionally give additional blood draws and questionnaires over a roughly two-month period. Prospective study blood samples were shipped either frozen or at room temperature before DNA extraction.

This clonotype was obtained from a man between 25 and 39 years old who had been exposed to COVID-19. The sample was PBMCs or T cells enriched from blood (not recorded which). Recombination joined TRBV11-2 with TRBJ1-4; tentative D gene TRBD1, with 6 bases matching. In nucleotides, the sequence is TGTGCCAGCAGCTTAGTTGGGGGGGCAGGAGGAGAAAAACTGTTTTTT. Translated, it gives CASSLVGGAGGEKLFF.